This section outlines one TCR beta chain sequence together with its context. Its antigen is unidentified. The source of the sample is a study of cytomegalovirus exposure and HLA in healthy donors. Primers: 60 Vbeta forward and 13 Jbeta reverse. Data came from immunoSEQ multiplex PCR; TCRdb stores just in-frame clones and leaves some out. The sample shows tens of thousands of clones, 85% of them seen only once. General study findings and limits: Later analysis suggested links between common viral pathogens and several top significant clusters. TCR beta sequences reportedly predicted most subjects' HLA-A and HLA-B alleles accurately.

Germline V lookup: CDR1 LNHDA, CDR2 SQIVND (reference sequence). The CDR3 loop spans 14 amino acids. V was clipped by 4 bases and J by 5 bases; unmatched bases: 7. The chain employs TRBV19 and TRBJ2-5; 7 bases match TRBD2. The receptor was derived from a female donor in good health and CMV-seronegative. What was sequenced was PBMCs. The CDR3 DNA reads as TGTGCCAGTAGTACCACTAGCGCGCAGGAGACCCAGTACTTC. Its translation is CASSTTSAQETQYF.